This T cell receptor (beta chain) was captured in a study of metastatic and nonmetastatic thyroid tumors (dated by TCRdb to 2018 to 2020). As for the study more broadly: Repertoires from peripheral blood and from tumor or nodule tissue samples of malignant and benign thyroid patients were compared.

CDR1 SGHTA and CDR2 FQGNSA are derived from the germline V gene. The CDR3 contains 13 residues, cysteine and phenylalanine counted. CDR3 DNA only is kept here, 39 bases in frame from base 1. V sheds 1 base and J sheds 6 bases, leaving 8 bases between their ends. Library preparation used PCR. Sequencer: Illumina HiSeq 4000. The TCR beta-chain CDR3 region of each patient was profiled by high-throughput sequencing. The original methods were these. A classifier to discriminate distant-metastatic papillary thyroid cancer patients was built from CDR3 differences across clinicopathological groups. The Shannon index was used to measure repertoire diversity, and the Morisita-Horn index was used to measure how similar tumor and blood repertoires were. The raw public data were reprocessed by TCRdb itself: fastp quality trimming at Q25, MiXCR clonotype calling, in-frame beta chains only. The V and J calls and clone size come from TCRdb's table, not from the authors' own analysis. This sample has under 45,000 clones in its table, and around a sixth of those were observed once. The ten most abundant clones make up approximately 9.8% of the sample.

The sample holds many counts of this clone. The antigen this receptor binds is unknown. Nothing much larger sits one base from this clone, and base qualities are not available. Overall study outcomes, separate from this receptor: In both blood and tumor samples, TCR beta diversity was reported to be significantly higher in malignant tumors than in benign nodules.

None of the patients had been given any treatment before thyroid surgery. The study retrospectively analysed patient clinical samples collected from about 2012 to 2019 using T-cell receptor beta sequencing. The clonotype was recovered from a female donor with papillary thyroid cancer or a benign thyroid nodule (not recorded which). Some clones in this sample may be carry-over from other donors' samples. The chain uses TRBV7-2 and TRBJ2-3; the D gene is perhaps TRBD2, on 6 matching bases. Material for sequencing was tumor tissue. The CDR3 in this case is CASSLGGRDTQYF. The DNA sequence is TGTGCCAGCAGCTTAGGAGGGAGGGATACGCAGTATTTT.